Listed here are 6 T cell receptor beta chains from one sample, sequenced in a study of OX40 agonist ivuxolimab in advanced cancers. TCRdb keeps only in-frame clones here, not all; method: immunoSEQ multiplex PCR. The data hold under 6,500 clones, with approximately 67% observed a single time. Sequences were derived from CD4+ or CD8+ T cells sorted from blood, sampled in a trial of the OX40 agonist ivuxolimab. These receptors all stem from an adult with an advanced solid tumor such as melanoma, head and neck, liver or kidney cancer.

This chain joins TRBV7-5 and TRBJ2-7. TRBV7-5 is a pseudogene locus. This CDR3 comprises 13 residues. CDR3 nucleotide sequence: TGTGCCAGCAAAGACGGGCTAGCCTACGAGCAGTACTTC. It encodes CASKDGLAYEQYF.

The table lists this clone with a few counts. This chain connects TRBV5-6 to TRBJ1-5, with D possibly TRBD1 on 5 matching bases. V gave up 2 bases and J gave up 7 bases, with 13 bases separating them. Germline V gene sequence: CDR1 SGHDT, CDR2 YYEEEE. This CDR3 is 14 amino acids long. The CDR3 nucleotides are TGTGCCAGCAGCTTCAACACTGGGGCCCAGCCCCAGCATTTT. Protein sequence: CASSFNTGAQPQHF.

J is TRBJ1-6 and V is TRBV25-1; 7 nucleotides match TRBD1. Germline V gene lookup returns CDR1 MGHDK and CDR2 SYGVNS. This CDR3 is 14 amino acids long. V was pared by 5 bases and J by 5 bases, with 3 bases of the junction left unmatched. CDR3 protein: CASSWDRDNSPLHF. The CDR3, as DNA: TGTGCCAGCAGTTGGGACAGAGATAATTCACCCCTCCACTTT.

This rearrangement joins TRBV5-4 to TRBJ2-1; D is undetermined. The V gene lost 2 bases and the J gene lost 6 bases, with 15 bases spanning the gap. This CDR3 has 15 amino acids. Germline V CDR1 and CDR2: SGHNT, YYREEE (reference sequence). The CDR3 is CASSFRTGGPNEQFF. Here the CDR3 DNA reads TGTGCCAGCAGCTTCCGGACCGGTGGCCCCAATGAGCAGTTCTTC.

The V gene is TRBV7-8, the J gene TRBJ2-7, with 10 bases lining up with TRBD2. The CDR3 consists of 19 residues. The germline gives CDR1 SGHVS, CDR2 FQNEAQ. V lost 2 bases and J lost 1; bases outside the gene matches: 14. The CDR3 DNA is TGTGCCAGCAGCTTAAACGGCGCTAGCGGGGGTCTCCGATCCTACGAGCAGTACTTC. Encoded protein: CASSLNGASGGLRSYEQYF.

A remark on this clone: Since a far larger clone is one base different, this is likely a read error. This CDR3 is also generated by other DNA sequences in the sample. The V call is TRBV4-1, the J call TRBJ1-2, with TRBD1 matching 7 bases. The CDR3 is 14 amino acids. Trimming at V came to 5 bases and at J to 5 bases, leaving 8 bases not matched to a gene. In germline, CDR1 is MGHRA, CDR2 YSYEKL. The CDR3 loop reads CASSVGGGEYGYTF. In nucleotides, the CDR3 is TGCGCCAGCAGCGTAGGAGGGGGCGAATATGGCTACACCTTC.